This T cell receptor beta chain was retrieved from a study of graft-versus-host responses after intestinal transplantation. Study-level information: Multivisceral, liver-intestinal, or isolated intestinal transplants were received by the recipients. Findings and caveats of the study: Patients who carried graft-donor T cell macrochimerism also had high graft-versus-host to host-versus-graft clonal ratios in their allografts. Among recipient marrow samples, GvH clones were found; some appeared first in ileum or blood.

Measured with immunoSEQ multiplex PCR; TCRdb has only the in-frame clones, and not every one. The sample consists of over 70,000 clones, around 90% of them appearing once. Comments on this clone: Antigen: not known.

The sample consisted of unstimulated CD8+ T cells sorted from spleen or lymph node cells, taken before transplant. The sequence came from a human donor who was the organ donor for an intestinal transplant.

The CDR3 region is CASSKRDRVTDTQYF. DNA for the CDR3: TGTGCCAGCTCAAAACGGGACAGGGTTACAGATACGCAGTATTTT. The chain links TRBV25-1 to TRBJ2-3; 9 nucleotides agree with TRBD1. From germline, CDR1 is MGHDK and CDR2 SYGVNS. V gave up 8 bases and J gave up 3 bases; unmatched junction bases: 9. The CDR3 contains 15 residues.